The present T cell receptor beta chain was sequenced within a study of cytomegalovirus exposure and HLA in healthy donors. The junction had 5 bases not matched to a gene; V was cut back by 0 bases and J by 3 bases. Germline assignment: CDR1 SGDLS and CDR2 YYNGEE. CDR3 length: 15 amino acids. 13 Jbeta primers and 60 Vbeta primers were used for the PCR. Sequenced by immunoSEQ multiplex PCR; TCRdb stores in-frame clones only, minus some. The profile covers approximately 110,000 clones, with about 84% appearing a single time and around 4% taken by the ten largest. The rearrangement links TRBV9 to TRBJ2-7; 8 bases align to TRBD1. The TCR originated in a middle-aged man in good health and CMV-seronegative. The sequenced material came from PBMCs. As DNA, the CDR3 is TGTGCCAGCAGCGTAGTACCAGGGGGCATCTACGAGCAGTACTTC. This translates into CASSVVPGGIYEQYF.